The clone carrying this T cell receptor beta chain occurred a few times. The antigen remains undetermined. TCRdb analysed the 5' RACE reads with MiXCR anew, one entry per CDR3 protein. The profile shows some 400,000 distinct CDR3 sequences, around 20% of them singletons. The data stem from a study of CD8 T cells in ankylosing spondylitis. General study results and limits: Earlier work had already found some motif variants in reactive arthritis synovial fluid and blood. The clones that were linked to disease were reported to be significantly enriched in matched synovial fluid samples from ankylosing spondylitis patients. Seemingly characteristic of ankylosing spondylitis blood was a TCR beta motif consisting of about 8 highly homologous variants.

The CDR3 covers 13 residues. V lost 6 bases and J 3 bases, leaving 12 bases between the germline ends. The V gene's germline CDR1 is SQVTM and CDR2 ANQGSEA. This rearrangement joins TRBV29-1 to TRBJ1-5, with a tentative D call TRBD1 (5 bases). Sequenced material: blood, either unsorted or a sorted T cell fraction (not recorded which). The clonotype comes from a male donor with ankylosing spondylitis. The CDR3 reads CSVAGGYNQPQHF. Written as DNA, the CDR3 is TGCAGCGTGGCGGGGGGATACAATCAGCCCCAGCATTTT.